This T cell receptor (beta chain) was sequenced during a study of blood T cell repertoires in COVID-19. Across the study: Samples taken during acute and convalescent COVID-19 were collected in the United States, Italy and Spain. PBMCs, B-cell-depleted T cells, or T cells provided the cDNA or gDNA that made up the material.

Per the study methods: Researchers report that nucleated cell counts were estimated from reference gene primer amplification. The assay was immunoSEQ multiplex PCR, and TCRdb's table has in-frame clones only and misses some. The V and J calls and the clone size are those of that table, but D and trimming were determined from the DNA. The table records tens of thousands of clones, approximately 90% of them present only once. Losses at the gene ends were 5 bases for V and 4 bases for J; bases not matched to a gene: 16. The CDR3 is 17 residues long. In germline, CDR1 is SEHNR, CDR2 FQNEAQ (reference sequence).

The chain recombines TRBV7-9 with TRBJ1-2, with TRBD1 matching over 7 bases. This sequence was found in a human donor with active COVID-19. The donor label of this sample is uncertain. The source material was peripheral blood. The CDR3 reads CASSPAEGALGFYGYTF. CDR3 DNA sequence: TGTGCCAGCAGCCCAGCGGAGGGGGCGCTGGGCTTCTATGGCTACACCTTC.